This TCR beta chain is from a study of shared clonotypes between healthy human individuals. In the naive CD8 group, cells lacked CD45RO and were positively selected for CCR7, so terminally differentiated effector memory CD45RA+ cells were left out. Those who donated, Caucasian adults without exception, all lived in Nashville, Tennessee. This clone has only one observation. Its antigen remains unidentified. Additional DNA sequences in this sample encode the identical CDR3. The CDR3 totals 15 residues. Looked up from germline, CDR1 is SGHDT and CDR2 is YYEEEE. The germline V and J ends were trimmed by 0 bases and 3 bases, with 13 bases remaining between them. The repertoire was sequenced with immunoSEQ multiplex PCR; TCRdb's copy has only in-frame clones and lacks some. The table has about 1,800,000 clones, roughly 94% seen once. Whole-study results and caveats: Naive subsets tended to show greater estimated richness than memory subsets. The sharing of around 5% of naive CD4 clonotypes was seen across a handful of donors. Blood was the only sampled material, and tissue repertoires likely differ.

J is TRBJ2-7 and V is TRBV5-6; D may be TRBD1 (6 bases). Input material: naive CD8+ T cells sorted from blood. The receptor was isolated from a man between 18 and 29 years old in good health. The CDR3 loop reads CASSLGGGVGYEQYF. CDR3 bases: TGTGCCAGCAGCTTGGGAGGGGGTGTGGGCTACGAGCAGTACTTC.